Described below is a single T cell receptor (beta chain) sequence and its context. The antigen is not known. CDR1 and CDR2 from the germline V gene are MNHEY and SMNVEV (reference sequence). CDR3 length equals 17 residues. J lost 4 bases, V lost 6 bases, and 10 bases had no gene match. The data are from a study of cytomegalovirus exposure and HLA in healthy donors. Whole-study findings and limits: Reportedly, cytomegalovirus status was diagnosed with high sensitivity and specificity. It was 150 to 200 TCR beta chains that were listed as cytomegalovirus-associated. Confirmation in vitro established that three CMV-associated chains were specific for CMV antigens.

Assay used: immunoSEQ multiplex PCR; TCRdb lists only in-frame clones, some missing. The table includes over 60,000 clones, roughly 95% detected once. The sample consisted of PBMCs. V gene TRBV27 combines with J gene TRBJ2-2; 11 bases map to TRBD2. The sequence derives from a woman under 30 in good health and CMV-seropositive. The CDR3 DNA reads TGTGCCAGCAGCCCTATAGCGGGAGGGCCCGGCACCGGGGAGCTGTTTTTT. This codes for CASSPIAGGPGTGELFF.